This entry is about one TCR beta chain. Its antigen is currently unknown. Some clones are missing from TCRdb's copy, which holds only in-frame ones; the method was immunoSEQ multiplex PCR. The sample includes approximately 60,000 clones, about 74% of them seen just once. CDR3 length: 12 residues. With 7 bases clipped from V and 6 bases from J, the junction kept 1 base outside the gene matches. In germline, CDR1 is SQVTM, CDR2 ANQGSEA. These data originate in a study of T cells in tumors after PD-1 blockade. Turning to the study itself: Either cemiplimab 350 mg every 2 weeks or pembrolizumab 200 mg every 3 weeks was given. Peripheral blood samples averaged approximately 37,000 unique clonotypes and roughly 110,000 templates.

Notes on the study in general: Roughly 40% of tumor TCR clonotypes were also found in blood.

The J gene is TRBJ2-1, the V gene TRBV29-1; TRBD2 matches 12 bases. The sample in question was PBMCs, obtained after anti-PD-1 treatment. This sequence originates from a human donor with basal cell carcinoma. In nucleotides, the CDR3 is TGCAGCGGGACTAGCGGGACCAATGAGCAGTTCTTC. It is translated as CSGTSGTNEQFF.